The next 25 T cell receptor beta chains were all read from a single sample in a study of radiation and T cells in renal cell carcinoma. Time point noted: blood 4 weeks post-SBRT, at nephrectomy. Treatment reported: 15 Gy SBRT to primary tumor, nephrectomy 4 weeks later. The table came from immunoSEQ multiplex PCR; TCRdb's copy has only in-frame clones and leaves some out. Among over 120,000 clones listed, 70% to 90% were seen once. The starting material was blood, obtained from a patient whose treatment included radiotherapy and nephrectomy. These receptors were collected from a woman aged 50 to 60 with renal cell carcinoma.

This clone was counted a few times. The chain joins TRBV7-2 to TRBJ1-3; no definite D call. Germline values: CDR1 SGHTA, CDR2 FQGNSA. V dropped 7 bases and J dropped 0 bases, with 7 bases sitting between them. CDR3 length: 13 amino acids. The CDR3 DNA sequence: TGTGCCAGCATGTGGTCCTCTGGAAACACCATATATTTT. Its protein is CASMWSSGNTIYF.

The chain has TRBV4-3 and TRBJ2-7, with D perhaps given as TRBD1 or TRBD2 (6 bases each). This CDR3 is built from 16 residues. The germline V gene encodes CDR1 LGHNA and CDR2 YSLEER. V lost 4 bases and J 6 bases, leaving 22 bases between the germline ends. The CDR3 sequence: CASSPNIRAGGSEQYF. Here the CDR3 DNA reads TGCGCCAGCAGCCCAAATATCAGGGCCGGGGGCAGCGAGCAGTACTTC.

In its sample, this clone was seen a few times. The DNA of the CDR3 is TGTGCCAGCAGCTTAACCCTAGCGGGAACCCAGTACTTC. It codes for CASSLTLAGTQYF. This rearrangement joins TRBV5-6 to TRBJ2-5; 9 bases fit TRBD2. Germline lookup yields CDR1 SGHDT and CDR2 YYEEEE. There are 13 residues in the CDR3. Germline trimming cut 2 bases from V and 8 bases from J; bases unmatched to any gene: 4.

The chain combines TRBV12-5 with TRBJ2-1, with TRBD2 as a possible D gene (6 bases). CDR1 is LGHNT, CDR2 FRNRAP, per germline. Trimming took off 4 bases at V and 12 bases at J, with 19 bases between the two ends. The length of the CDR3 is 14 residues. The CDR3 here is CASGSTLDYKGQFF. The DNA for the CDR3 is TGTGCTAGTGGTTCAACCCTGGACTACAAGGGGCAGTTCTTC.

This chain connects TRBV7-6 to TRBJ2-1, with TRBD2 identical over 8 bases. The V segment lost 1 base and the J segment 6 bases; nucleotides outside the gene matches: 8. Germline V gene data show CDR1 as SGHVS and CDR2 as FNYEAQ. CDR3 length: 16 residues. In DNA form, the CDR3 reads TGTGCCAGCAGCTTAGAAGGAGCGGGGGCCAGCAATGAGCAGTTCTTC. Translation: CASSLEGAGASNEQFF.

CDR3: CASSFPRGTGLYF. The CDR3 DNA sequence: TGTGCCAGCAGTTTCCCCCGTGGGACAGGGCTGTACTTC. This chain uses TRBV27 with TRBJ2-7; 9 bases agree with TRBD1. Trimming at V came to 3 bases and at J to 12 bases, leaving 9 bases not matched to a gene. The CDR3 is 13 amino acids. CDR1 MNHEY and CDR2 SMNVEV come from the germline V gene (reference sequence).

The chain carries TRBV28 and TRBJ1-1, with TRBD1 identical over 9 bases. The CDR3 is 14 amino acids. Germline trimming cut 5 bases from V and 8 bases from J; bases unmatched to any gene: 9. Germline V gene data show CDR1 as MDHEN and CDR2 as SYDVKM. CDR3 nucleotides: TGTGCCAGCAGTGACTACACCGGGACAGGGGAAGCTTTCTTT. Residues: CASSDYTGTGEAFF.

The chain employs TRBV14 and TRBJ1-2; maybe TRBD1 (6 bases). The V gene's germline CDR1 is SGHDN and CDR2 FVKESK. The CDR3 runs to 14 residues. The ends were cut back, 3 bases at V and 6 bases at J, with 14 bases in the middle. The CDR3 nucleotides are TGTGCCAGCAGCCAGGGGGCGAGGGTAAATGGCTACACCTTC. Translated: CASSQGARVNGYTF.

This chain joins TRBV27 and TRBJ1-2; 7 bases match TRBD1. Germline V gene sequence: CDR1 MNHEY, CDR2 SMNVEV (reference sequence). Losses at the gene ends were 6 bases for V and 8 bases for J; bases not matched to a gene: 12. The CDR3 is 14 residues long. The CDR3 region is CASSLDGTALGYTF. The CDR3 DNA reads as TGTGCCAGCAGCTTAGATGGGACAGCTTTGGGCTACACCTTC.

The V and J genes are TRBV28 and TRBJ2-7, with a possible D match to TRBD1 (6 bases). Germline values: CDR1 MDHEN, CDR2 SYDVKM. The length of the CDR3 is 12 residues. Deletions cut 7 bases from V and 4 bases from J, with 11 bases between. The CDR3 protein is CASNLQGYEQYF. CDR3 bases: TGTGCCAGCAACCTACAGGGATACGAGCAGTACTTC.

This chain connects TRBV4-3 to TRBJ2-1; D gene unclear. The germline V and J ends were trimmed by 0 bases and 9 bases, with 15 bases remaining between them. There are 15 residues in the CDR3. Germline CDR1 and CDR2: LGHNA and YSLEER. CDR3 residues: CASSQDRVGSSEQFF. DNA of the CDR3: TGCGCCAGCAGCCAAGATCGAGTGGGCAGTAGTGAGCAGTTCTTC.

V and J are TRBV4-3 and TRBJ2-1; TRBD2 agrees at 11 bases. After removal of 0 bases from V and 12 bases from J, the junction contained 13 bases not matched to a gene. Germline V gives CDR1 LGHNA, CDR2 YSLEER. The CDR3 has 17 amino acids. This CDR3 reads CASSQDQLSLAGGVQFF. DNA for the CDR3: TGCGCCAGCAGCCAAGATCAACTAAGTCTAGCGGGGGGCGTGCAGTTCTTC.

The chain joins TRBV7-2 to TRBJ2-1; perhaps TRBD2 as D (5 bases). Germline V gene data show CDR1 as SGHTA and CDR2 as FQGNSA. CDR3 size: 15 residues. V was cut by 0 bases and J by 4 bases, with 10 bases left in between. CDR3 nucleotides: TGTGCCAGCAGCTTAGCGCCGGGGATATACAATGAGCAGTTCTTC. It translates to CASSLAPGIYNEQFF.

This chain joins TRBV11-1 and TRBJ2-6; possibly TRBD1 or TRBD2 for D (6 bases each). This CDR3 has 16 residues. Germline V CDR1 and CDR2: SGHAT, FQDESV (reference sequence). V lost 1 base and J lost 4, with 11 bases in between. This CDR3 is CASSLEGGTGANVLTF. CDR3 sequence (DNA): TGTGCCAGCAGCTTAGAGGGGGGCACGGGGGCCAACGTCCTGACTTTC. The complete variable domain, with remaining parts taken from reference TRBV11-1 and TRBJ2-6, reads EAEVAQSPRYKITEKSQAVAFWCDPISGHATLYWYRQILGQGPELLVQFQDESVVDDSQLPKDRFSAERLKGVDSTLKIQPAELGDSAMYLCASSLEGGTGANVLTFGAGSRLTVL.

The V and J genes are TRBV18 and TRBJ2-7; 12 bases line up with TRBD1. Germline loops: CDR1 KGHSH, CDR2 LQKENI. Trimming removed 6 bases from V and 6 bases from J; junction bases left unmatched: 12. The CDR3 contains 16 residues. The CDR3 region is CASSPVEGQGALEQYF. In DNA, the CDR3 is TGTGCCAGCTCCCCAGTGGAGGGACAGGGGGCTCTCGAGCAGTACTTC.

This clone was detected a few times. The V call is TRBV5-6, the J call TRBJ1-4; 9 bases line up with TRBD1. Germline V lookup: CDR1 SGHDT, CDR2 YYEEEE. Unmatched junction bases numbered 8, after V lost 4 bases and J lost 13 bases. There are 13 residues in the CDR3. CDR3 region: CASSADRGRGLFF. In DNA, the CDR3 is TGTGCCAGCAGCGCGGACAGGGGAAGGGGACTGTTTTTT.

The chain recombines TRBV5-4 with TRBJ1-5; TRBD1 might be the D (6 bases). V lost 3 bases and J lost 4, with 8 bases in between. The CDR3 extends over 13 amino acids. Germline values: CDR1 SGHNT, CDR2 YYREEE (reference sequence). CDR3 loop: CASSSQGNQPQHF. DNA of the CDR3: TGTGCCAGCAGCTCACAGGGAAATCAGCCCCAGCATTTT.

Here the CDR3 reads CASSQDSPFEAFF. CDR3 DNA sequence: TGTGCCAGCAGCCAAGACAGCCCCTTTGAAGCTTTCTTT. The chain links TRBV6-5 to TRBJ1-1; tentative D call: TRBD1 (5 bases). Germline-derived CDR1 and CDR2 are MNHEY and SVGAGI. This CDR3 has 13 amino acids. The V end lost 6 bases, the J end lost 7 bases, and 15 bases lay between the germline ends.

The CDR3 sequence is CASSLTRAEETQYF. The CDR3 nucleotides are TGTGCCAGCAGCCTAACTAGAGCTGAGGAGACCCAGTACTTC. The rearrangement links TRBV7-2 to TRBJ2-5, with a tentative D call TRBD2 (5 bases). Deletions cut 5 bases from V and 5 bases from J, with 15 bases between. The CDR3 runs 14 residues. CDR1 and CDR2 from the germline V gene are SGHTA and FQGNSA.

This clone was observed once. The V and J genes are TRBV7-9 and TRBJ1-6, with D maybe TRBD1 (6 bases). The V and J ends lost 5 bases and 14 bases respectively, with 10 bases between them. The CDR3 length is 11 residues. Looked up from germline, CDR1 is SEHNR and CDR2 is FQNEAQ (reference sequence). CDR3 residues: CASSPKGALHF. For the CDR3, the DNA is TGTGCCAGCAGCCCAAAGGGGGCCCTCCACTTT. Using reference TRBV7-9 and TRBJ1-6 for the parts outside the CDR3, the full variable domain is DTGVSQNPRHKITKRGQNVTFRCDPISEHNRLYWYRQTLGQGPEFLTYFQNEAQLEKSRLLSDRFSAERPKGSFSTLEIQRTEQGDSAMYLCASSPKGALHFGNGTRLTVT.

The gene calls are TRBV10-3 and TRBJ1-5; D is uncertain. The germline V and J ends were trimmed by 4 bases and 3 bases, with 7 bases remaining between them. Per germline, CDR1 ENHRY and CDR2 SYGVKD. There are 13 residues in the CDR3. The CDR3 DNA reads as TGTGCCATCAGTGGGGCAGTCAATCAGCCCCAGCATTTT. Its translation is CAISGAVNQPQHF.

The rearrangement uses TRBV19 and TRBJ1-5; D is unresolved. This CDR3 is built from 13 residues. V was pared by 3 bases and J by 6 bases, with 9 bases between. The germline V gene has CDR1 LNHDA and CDR2 SQIVND (reference sequence). The CDR3 is CASSIPGPQPQHF. In DNA form, the CDR3 reads TGTGCCAGTAGTATTCCCGGACCTCAGCCCCAGCATTTT.

The chain has TRBV2 and TRBJ2-1, with 14 bases aligning to TRBD2. V gave up 6 bases and J gave up 12 bases; unmatched junction bases: 7. This CDR3 contains 14 residues. The germline V gene encodes CDR1 SNHLY and CDR2 FYNNEI. The CDR3, as DNA: TGTGCCAGCAGCCGACTAGCGGGGGGGCTGTGGCAGTTCTTC. This sequence encodes CASSRLAGGLWQFF. Full variable domain (outside the CDR3, taken from reference TRBV2 and TRBJ2-1): EPEVTQTPSHQVTQMGQEVILRCVPISNHLYFYWYRQILGQKVEFLVSFYNNEISEKSEIFDDQFSVERPDGSNFTLKIRSTKLEDSAMYFCASSRLAGGLWQFFGPGTRLTVL.

The V gene is TRBV11-2, the J gene TRBJ1-6; 9 bases agree with TRBD1. CDR1 SGHAT and CDR2 FQNNGV come from the germline V gene. Trimming at V came to 2 bases and at J to 13 bases, leaving 9 bases not matched to a gene. The CDR3 loop spans 15 amino acids. The chain's CDR3 is CASSLWGQGNSPLHF. In nucleotides, the CDR3 is TGTGCCAGCAGCTTATGGGGACAGGGTAACAGTCCCCTCCACTTT. Complete variable domain (other parts from reference TRBV11-2 and TRBJ1-6): EAGVAQSPRYKIIEKRQSVAFWCNPISGHATLYWYQQILGQGPKLLIQFQNNGVVDDSQLPKDRFSAERLKGVDSTLKIQPAKLEDSAVYLCASSLWGQGNSPLHFGNGTRLTVT.

The J gene is TRBJ1-3, the V gene TRBV13, with D tentatively TRBD1 (6 bases). Germline V gene lookup returns CDR1 PRHDT and CDR2 FYEKMQ (reference sequence). The CDR3 spans 14 residues. The V end was cut by 7 bases, the J end by 2 bases, with 12 bases between. As DNA, the CDR3 is TGTGCCAGCACCAGGGGAGGCCCTGGAAACACCATATATTTT. Translation: CASTRGGPGNTIYF.